Listed here are 3 T cell receptor beta chains from one sample, sequenced in a study of blood T cell repertoires in COVID-19. The repertoire was sequenced with immunoSEQ multiplex PCR; TCRdb's copy has only in-frame clones and lacks some. The sample has 390,000 or so clones, 89% seen once. The sequencing input was peripheral blood. The receptors shown here come from a woman in her 30s with COVID-19, enrolled during active disease.

This clone was observed once. The chain recombines TRBV6-5 with TRBJ1-2, with a tentative D call TRBD1 (5 bases). There are 14 residues in the CDR3. Trimming stripped 8 bases from V and 5 bases from J, with 18 bases between. The germline V gene has CDR1 MNHEY and CDR2 SVGAGI. The chain's CDR3 is CASWTGGGVYGYTF. Written as DNA, the CDR3 is TGTGCCAGCTGGACCGGGGGGGGTGTTTATGGCTACACCTTC.

This clone was detected once. The rearrangement joins TRBV7-9 to TRBJ1-2; maybe TRBD1 (6 bases). Germline values: CDR1 SEHNR, CDR2 FQNEAQ (reference sequence). Trimming took off 5 bases at V and 4 bases at J, with 14 bases between the two ends. The CDR3 length is 14 residues. This CDR3 reads CASSEEDRSYGYTF. CDR3 bases: TGTGCCAGCAGCGAAGAGGACAGAAGCTATGGCTACACCTTC.

This chain uses TRBV12-5 with TRBJ2-5; TRBD1 matches at 8 bases. J was trimmed by 5 bases and V by 2 bases; bases with no gene match: 4. Germline lookup yields CDR1 LGHNT and CDR2 FRNRAP. The CDR3 spans 14 residues. The CDR3 loop is CASGLPRTGETQYF. The CDR3 nucleotides are TGTGCTAGTGGTTTGCCGCGGACAGGGGAGACCCAGTACTTC.